The rows below give T cell receptor beta chains drawn from one sample of a study of blood T cells in healthy people across ages. MiXCR, applied by TCRdb to the 5' RACE reads, yields one record per CDR3 protein. The data hold more than 550,000 distinct CDR3 sequences, with 20% to 25% observed a single time. Sequenced: blood. The receptors derive from a man aged 70-80 years in good health. Both conserved end residues are part of each CDR3. D genes are given only for firm matches. For some rows the clone size is stated as once, few or many, or as a class when expanded; others skip it.

cdr3_nt cdr3_aa cdr3_length v_call clone_size d_call j_call
TGCGCCAGCAGCCAAGATCGTGGGTTCTACAATGAGCAGTTCTTC CASSQDRGFYNEQFF 15 TRBV4-3 many . TRBJ2-1
TGCGCCAGCAGCCAAGAGTTAGGCAGTATTGCCAAAAACATTCAGTACTTC CASSQELGSIAKNIQYF 17 TRBV4-3 many . TRBJ2-4
TGTGCCAGCAGCCAGCTAGCGGGATTCGATGAGCAGTTCTTC CASSQLAGFDEQFF 14 TRBV3-1 few TRBD2 TRBJ2-1
TGTGCCAGCAGCCAAGGACTGCTAACTGAAGCTTTCTTT CASSQGLLTEAFF 13 TRBV14 once . TRBJ1-1
TGTGCCAGCAGGACTAGCGGGGGAGATACGCAGTATTTT CASRTSGGDTQYF 13 TRBV14 . TRBD2 TRBJ2-3
TGTGCCTGGAGTTATACTAGTACAGATACGCAGTATTTT CAWSYTSTDTQYF 13 TRBV30 few . TRBJ2-3
TGTGCCAGCAGCCAGAACCTAGCGGGAGGGTACAATGAGCAGTTCTTC CASSQNLAGGYNEQFF 16 TRBV3-1 few TRBD2 TRBJ2-1
TGCAGTGCTAGAATGGTCAGCCCAGATACGCAGTATTTT CSARMVSPDTQYF 13 TRBV20-1 few . TRBJ2-3
TGTGCCAGCAGTGACCGGGACAGGGGTGAAGCTTTCTTT CASSDRDRGEAFF 13 TRBV6-1 many TRBD1 TRBJ1-1
TGTGCCAGTAGTACCCGTAGAGGCACCTATAATTCACCCCTCCACTTT CASSTRRGTYNSPLHF 16 TRBV19 . . TRBJ1-6
TGTGCCAGCAAGGACGGCACTGGAAACACCATATATTTT CASKDGTGNTIYF 13 TRBV12-3/TRBV12-4 few . TRBJ1-3
TGTGCCACCAGTGATCCAAAGCCCATGCGATCTAGCGGGAACACCGGGGAGCTGTTTTTT CATSDPKPMRSSGNTGELFF 20 TRBV24-1 few TRBD2 TRBJ2-2
TGCGCCAGCAGCCAAGAGCATGAGACCCAGTACTTC CASSQEHETQYF 12 TRBV4-1 few . TRBJ2-5
TGCGCCAGCAGCCCAATGGACTGGGACAATGAGCAGTTCTTC CASSPMDWDNEQFF 14 TRBV5-1 few . TRBJ2-1